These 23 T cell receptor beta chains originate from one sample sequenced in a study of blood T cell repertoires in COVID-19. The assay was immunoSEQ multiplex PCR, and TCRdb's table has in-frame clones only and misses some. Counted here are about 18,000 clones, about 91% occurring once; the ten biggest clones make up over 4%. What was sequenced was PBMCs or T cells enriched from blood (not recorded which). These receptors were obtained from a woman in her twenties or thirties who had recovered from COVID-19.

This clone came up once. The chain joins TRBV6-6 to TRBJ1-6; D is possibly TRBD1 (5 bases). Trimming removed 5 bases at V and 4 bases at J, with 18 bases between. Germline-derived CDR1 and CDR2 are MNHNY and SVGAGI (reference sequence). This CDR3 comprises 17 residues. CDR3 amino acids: CASSPKPFDRYNSPLHF. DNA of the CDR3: TGTGCCAGCAGTCCCAAGCCCTTCGACAGATATAATTCACCCCTCCACTTT.

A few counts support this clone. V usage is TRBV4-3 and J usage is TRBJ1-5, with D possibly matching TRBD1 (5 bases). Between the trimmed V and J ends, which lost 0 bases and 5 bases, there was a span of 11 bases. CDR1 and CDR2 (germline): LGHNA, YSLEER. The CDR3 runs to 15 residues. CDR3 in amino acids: CASSQDIQGYQPQHF. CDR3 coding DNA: TGCGCCAGCAGCCAAGACATCCAGGGCTATCAGCCCCAGCATTTT.

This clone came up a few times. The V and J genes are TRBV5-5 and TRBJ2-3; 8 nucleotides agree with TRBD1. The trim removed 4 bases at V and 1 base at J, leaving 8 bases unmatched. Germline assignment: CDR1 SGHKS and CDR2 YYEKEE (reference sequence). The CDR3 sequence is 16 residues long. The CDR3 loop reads CASSRQDRVGTDTQYF. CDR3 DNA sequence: TGTGCCAGCAGCAGACAGGACAGGGTAGGCACAGATACGCAGTATTTT.

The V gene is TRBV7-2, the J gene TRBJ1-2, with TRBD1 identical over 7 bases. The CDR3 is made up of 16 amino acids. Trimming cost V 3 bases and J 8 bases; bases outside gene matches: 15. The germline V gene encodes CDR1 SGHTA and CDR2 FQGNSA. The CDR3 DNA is TGTGCCAGCAGCTTGCCACAACTTTCAGGGGGGTTAGGCTACACCTTC. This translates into CASSLPQLSGGLGYTF.

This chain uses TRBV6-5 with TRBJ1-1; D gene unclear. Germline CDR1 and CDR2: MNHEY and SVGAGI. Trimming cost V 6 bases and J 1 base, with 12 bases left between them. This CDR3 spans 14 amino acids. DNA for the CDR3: TGTGCCAGCAGCCGACCGGGAGGGAACACTGAAGCTTTCTTT. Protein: CASSRPGGNTEAFF.

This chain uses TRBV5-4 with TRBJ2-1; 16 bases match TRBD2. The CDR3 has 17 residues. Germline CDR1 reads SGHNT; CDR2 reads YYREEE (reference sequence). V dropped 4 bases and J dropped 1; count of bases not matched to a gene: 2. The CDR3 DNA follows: TGTGCCAGCAGCCCGGGACTAGCGGGGGGGTCCTACAATGAGCAGTTCTTC. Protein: CASSPGLAGGSYNEQFF. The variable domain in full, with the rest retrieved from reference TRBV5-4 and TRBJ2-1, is ETGVTQSPTHLIKTRGQQVTLRCSSQSGHNTVSWYQQALGQGPQFIFQYYREEENGRGNFPPRFSGLQFPNYSSELNVNALELDDSALYLCASSPGLAGGSYNEQFFGPGTRLTVL.

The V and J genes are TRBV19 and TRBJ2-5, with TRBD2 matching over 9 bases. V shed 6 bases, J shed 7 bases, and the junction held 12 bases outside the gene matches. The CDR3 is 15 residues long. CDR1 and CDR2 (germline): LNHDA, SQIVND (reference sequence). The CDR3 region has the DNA TGTGCCAGTAGAACCTCAGGGACAGCGGGGGGGACCCAGTACTTC. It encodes CASRTSGTAGGTQYF.

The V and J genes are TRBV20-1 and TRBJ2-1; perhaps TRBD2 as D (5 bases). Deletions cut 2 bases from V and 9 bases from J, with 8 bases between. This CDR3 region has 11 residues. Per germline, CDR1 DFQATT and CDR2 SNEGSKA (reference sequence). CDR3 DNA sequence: TGCAGTGCTAGATTGACTACTGAGCAGTTCTTC. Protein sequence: CSARLTTEQFF.

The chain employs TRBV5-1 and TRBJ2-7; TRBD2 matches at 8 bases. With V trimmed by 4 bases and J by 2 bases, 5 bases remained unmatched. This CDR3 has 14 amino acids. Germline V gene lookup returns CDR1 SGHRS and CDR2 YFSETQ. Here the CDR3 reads CASSPGGDTYEQYF. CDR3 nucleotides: TGCGCCAGCAGCCCCGGGGGGGATACCTACGAGCAGTACTTC.

The CDR3 nucleotides read TGTGCCAGCAGTTTCCCGGGACAGGGAGTCGATGGCTACACCTTC. It specifies CASSFPGQGVDGYTF. The chain couples TRBV28 to TRBJ1-2; 9 bases align to TRBD1. The V segment lost 3 bases and the J segment 6 bases; nucleotides outside the gene matches: 8. CDR1 is MDHEN, CDR2 SYDVKM, per germline. The CDR3 loop spans 15 amino acids.

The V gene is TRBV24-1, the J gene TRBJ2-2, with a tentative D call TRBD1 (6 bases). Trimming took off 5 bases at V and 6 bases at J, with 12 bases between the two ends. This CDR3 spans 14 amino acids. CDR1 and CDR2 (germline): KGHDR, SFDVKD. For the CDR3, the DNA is TGTGCCACCAGTGGCCACAGGGATCCCGGGGAGCTGTTTTTT. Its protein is CATSGHRDPGELFF.

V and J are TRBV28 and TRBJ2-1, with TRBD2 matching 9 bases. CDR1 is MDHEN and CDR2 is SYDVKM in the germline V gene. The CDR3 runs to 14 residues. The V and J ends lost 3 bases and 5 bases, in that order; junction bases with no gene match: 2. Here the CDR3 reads CASSFAGGNNEQFF. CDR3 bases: TGTGCCAGCAGTTTTGCGGGGGGGAACAATGAGCAGTTCTTC.

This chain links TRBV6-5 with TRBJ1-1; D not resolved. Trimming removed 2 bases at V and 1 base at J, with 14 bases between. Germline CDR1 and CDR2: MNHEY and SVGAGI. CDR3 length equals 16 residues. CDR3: CASSYLSSTGNTEAFF. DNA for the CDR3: TGTGCCAGCAGTTACCTCTCGTCCACGGGGAACACTGAAGCTTTCTTT.

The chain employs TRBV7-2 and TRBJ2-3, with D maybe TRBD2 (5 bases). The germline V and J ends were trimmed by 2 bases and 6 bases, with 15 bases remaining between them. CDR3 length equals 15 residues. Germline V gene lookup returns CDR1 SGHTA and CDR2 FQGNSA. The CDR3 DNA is TGTGCCAGCAGCTTATCGGGAACAGCCGGGGATACGCAGTATTTT. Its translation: CASSLSGTAGDTQYF.

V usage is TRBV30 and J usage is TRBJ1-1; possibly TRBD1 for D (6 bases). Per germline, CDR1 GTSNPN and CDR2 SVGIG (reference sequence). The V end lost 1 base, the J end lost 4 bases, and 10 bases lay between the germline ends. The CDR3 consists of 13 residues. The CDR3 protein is CAWSDGGFTEAFF. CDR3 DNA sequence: TGTGCCTGGAGTGATGGGGGCTTCACTGAAGCTTTCTTT.

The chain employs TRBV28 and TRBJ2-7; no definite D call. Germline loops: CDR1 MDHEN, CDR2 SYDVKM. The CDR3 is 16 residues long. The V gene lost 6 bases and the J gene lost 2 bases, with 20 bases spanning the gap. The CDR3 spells CASSRILTGFAYEQYF. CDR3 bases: TGTGCCAGCAGCCGCATACTAACCGGGTTCGCCTACGAGCAGTACTTC.

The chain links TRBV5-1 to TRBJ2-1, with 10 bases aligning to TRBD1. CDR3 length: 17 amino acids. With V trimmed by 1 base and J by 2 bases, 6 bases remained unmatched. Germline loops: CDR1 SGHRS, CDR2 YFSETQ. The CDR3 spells CASSLRDRGITYNEQFF. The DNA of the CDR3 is TGCGCCAGCAGCTTGAGGGACAGGGGCATCACCTACAATGAGCAGTTCTTC.

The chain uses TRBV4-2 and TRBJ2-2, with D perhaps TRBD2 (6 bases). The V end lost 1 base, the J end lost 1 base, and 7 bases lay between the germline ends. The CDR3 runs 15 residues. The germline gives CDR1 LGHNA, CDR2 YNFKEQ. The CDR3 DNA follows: TGTGCCAGCAGCCAAGCCGGGGGGAACACCGGGGAGCTGTTTTTT. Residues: CASSQAGGNTGELFF.

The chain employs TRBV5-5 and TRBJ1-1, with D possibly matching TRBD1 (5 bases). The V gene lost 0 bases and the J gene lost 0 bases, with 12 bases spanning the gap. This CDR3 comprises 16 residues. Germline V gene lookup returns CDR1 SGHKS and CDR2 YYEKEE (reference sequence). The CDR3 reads CASSLGVAGVNTEAFF. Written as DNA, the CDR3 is TGTGCCAGCAGCTTGGGGGTCGCGGGGGTGAACACTGAAGCTTTCTTT. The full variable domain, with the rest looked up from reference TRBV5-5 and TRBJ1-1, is DAGVTQSPTHLIKTRGQQVTLRCSPISGHKSVSWYQQVLGQGPQFIFQYYEKEERGRGNFPDRFSARQFPNYSSELNVNALLLGDSALYLCASSLGVAGVNTEAFFGQGTRLTVV.

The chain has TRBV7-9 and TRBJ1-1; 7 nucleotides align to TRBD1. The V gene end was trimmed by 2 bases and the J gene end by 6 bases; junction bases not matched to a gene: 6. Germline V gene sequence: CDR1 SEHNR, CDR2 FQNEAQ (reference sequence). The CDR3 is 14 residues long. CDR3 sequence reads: CASSLRGGIAEAFF. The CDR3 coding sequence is TGTGCCAGCAGCTTAAGAGGGGGCATCGCTGAAGCTTTCTTT.

The DNA for the CDR3 is TGTGCCTGGAGTCCGGCAGGTGATCAGCCCCAGCATTTT. Its protein is CAWSPAGDQPQHF. The chain couples TRBV30 to TRBJ1-5; no firm D call. This CDR3 region has 13 residues. Germline V gene lookup returns CDR1 GTSNPN and CDR2 SVGIG (reference sequence). V was shortened by 2 bases and J by 5 bases, with 10 bases between the two germline ends.

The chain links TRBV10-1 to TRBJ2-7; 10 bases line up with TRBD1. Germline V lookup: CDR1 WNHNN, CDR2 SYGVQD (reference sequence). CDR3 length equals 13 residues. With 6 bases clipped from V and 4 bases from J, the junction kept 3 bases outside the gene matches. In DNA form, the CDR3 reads TGCGCCAGCAGCACGGGACAGGGGTACGAGCAGTACTTC. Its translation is CASSTGQGYEQYF.

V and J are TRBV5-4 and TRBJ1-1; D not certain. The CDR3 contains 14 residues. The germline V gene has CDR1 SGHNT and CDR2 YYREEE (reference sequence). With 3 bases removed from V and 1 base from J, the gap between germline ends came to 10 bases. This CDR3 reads CASSSDFPNTEAFF. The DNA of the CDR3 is TGTGCCAGCAGCTCTGACTTTCCGAACACTGAAGCTTTCTTT.